Below are 27 T cell receptor beta chains sequenced from a single sample in a study of blood T cell repertoires in COVID-19. Profiling relied on immunoSEQ multiplex PCR, and the TCRdb table lists in-frame clones only, not all of them. The sample lists around 320,000 clones, over 85% occurring once. Sequenced sample: PBMCs or T cells enriched from blood (not recorded which). The receptors were gathered from a woman in her forties or fifties who had been exposed to COVID-19.

The chain joins TRBV2 to TRBJ1-2; 8 nucleotides agree with TRBD1. J lost 4 bases, V lost 6 bases, and 7 bases had no gene match. The germline V gene encodes CDR1 SNHLY and CDR2 FYNNEI. CDR3 size: 14 residues. CDR3 loop: CASSNTGTGYGYTF. CDR3 DNA sequence: TGTGCCAGCAGCAACACCGGGACAGGCTATGGCTACACCTTC.

The gene calls are TRBV9 and TRBJ1-4; D gene ambiguous. The germline V gene has CDR1 SGDLS and CDR2 YYNGEE. The V gene lost 2 bases and the J gene lost 2 bases, with 7 bases spanning the gap. The CDR3 is 14 residues long. This chain's CDR3 is CASSVSGTNEKLFF. The CDR3 nucleotides are TGTGCCAGCAGCGTGTCCGGTACTAATGAAAAACTGTTTTTT.

V and J are TRBV7-9 and TRBJ2-5, with D maybe TRBD2 (5 bases). The CDR3 runs 16 residues. V was clipped by 5 bases and J by 4 bases, with 20 bases between them. Germline assignment: CDR1 SEHNR and CDR2 FQNEAQ (reference sequence). In nucleotides, the CDR3 is TGTGCCAGCAGCCCTACTTCCGGGCTAGCTCCAGAGACCCAGTACTTC. Residues: CASSPTSGLAPETQYF.

The chain joins TRBV11-3 to TRBJ2-1; 8 bases fit TRBD1. The CDR3 consists of 15 residues. V trimming: 6 bases; J trimming: 7 bases; junction bases outside the gene matches: 11. In germline, CDR1 is SGHNT, CDR2 YENEEA. Here the CDR3 reads CASSPGQGHGNEQFF. CDR3 DNA: TGTGCCAGCAGTCCCGGACAGGGTCACGGGAATGAGCAGTTCTTC.

The rearrangement links TRBV15 to TRBJ1-5; 9 nucleotides match TRBD1. There are 13 residues in the CDR3. Germline CDR1 reads LNHNV; CDR2 reads YYDKDF (reference sequence). V shed 0 bases, J shed 16 bases, and the junction held 7 bases outside the gene matches. CDR3 in DNA: TGTGCCACCAGCAGAGATCTGGGACAGGGAGGACATTTT. Translated: CATSRDLGQGGHF.

In its sample, this clone was seen a few times. This chain connects TRBV7-9 to TRBJ2-3; no definite D call. V dropped 5 bases and J dropped 5 bases, with 17 bases sitting between them. The CDR3 has 15 amino acids. The germline V gene has CDR1 SEHNR and CDR2 FQNEAQ (reference sequence). CDR3 nucleotide sequence: TGTGCCAGCAGCCTCTCTCAAGGAGAGTTAGATACGCAGTATTTT. This codes for CASSLSQGELDTQYF.

The rearrangement links TRBV19 to TRBJ2-1; 9 nucleotides line up with TRBD2. The CDR3 is 14 amino acids. Unmatched junction bases numbered 8, after V lost 6 bases and J lost 8 bases. CDR1 and CDR2 (germline): LNHDA, SQIVND (reference sequence). CDR3 region: CASSGTSISDEQFF. In DNA form, the CDR3 reads TGTGCCAGTAGCGGGACTAGCATAAGCGATGAGCAGTTCTTC.

CDR3 sequence reads: CASRQQGLGTDTQYF. The CDR3 DNA reads TGTGCCAGCAGACAACAGGGTTTGGGCACAGATACGCAGTATTTT. This chain links TRBV6-5 with TRBJ2-3; tentative D call: TRBD1 (6 bases). The CDR3 has 15 residues. V shed 6 bases and J shed 1 base, with 14 bases lying between them. Germline CDR1 reads MNHEY; CDR2 reads SVGAGI.

This sequence joins TRBV7-8 and TRBJ2-1; TRBD1 matches at 10 bases. CDR3 length: 15 amino acids. The V gene end was trimmed by 4 bases and the J gene end by 6 bases; junction bases not matched to a gene: 6. Germline CDR1 is SGHVS and CDR2 is FQNEAQ. CDR3: CASSSGTGDFNEQFF. The CDR3 DNA sequence: TGTGCCAGCAGCTCCGGGACAGGGGATTTCAATGAGCAGTTCTTC.

V and J are TRBV5-4 and TRBJ2-7; possible D gene TRBD2, 6 bases. The germline V gene encodes CDR1 SGHNT and CDR2 YYREEE (reference sequence). The length of the CDR3 is 17 residues. V was clipped by 0 bases and J by 0 bases, with 16 bases between them. The chain's CDR3 is CASSLVTSSSGSYEQYF. The DNA of the CDR3 is TGTGCCAGCAGCTTGGTCACTAGCTCCTCCGGCTCCTACGAGCAGTACTTC. The full variable domain, in which reference TRBV5-4 and TRBJ2-7 provide the parts outside the CDR3, is ETGVTQSPTHLIKTRGQQVTLRCSSQSGHNTVSWYQQALGQGPQFIFQYYREEENGRGNFPPRFSGLQFPNYSSELNVNALELDDSALYLCASSLVTSSSGSYEQYFGPGTRLTVT.

The chain joins TRBV2 to TRBJ2-7; D possibly corresponds to TRBD2 (5 bases). Per germline, CDR1 SNHLY and CDR2 FYNNEI. V shed 6 bases and J shed 1 base, with 13 bases lying between them. This CDR3 region has 14 residues. CDR3 coding DNA: TGTGCCAGCAGAACGGGGAGATCTTCCTACGAGCAGTACTTC. It translates to CASRTGRSSYEQYF.

This clone was picked up one time. The chain joins TRBV3-1 (or the pseudogene TRBV3-2) to TRBJ2-5, with D maybe TRBD1 (5 bases). V was cut by 4 bases and J by 3 bases, with 12 bases left in between. The CDR3 is 14 amino acids. Looked up from germline, CDR1 is LGHDT and CDR2 is YNNKEL (reference sequence). The CDR3 coding sequence is TGTGCCAGCAGCCCCAGGACACTAAAAGAGACCCAGTACTTC. Translation: CASSPRTLKETQYF.

The J gene is TRBJ2-7, the V gene TRBV28, with TRBD1 matching over 8 bases. Germline lookup yields CDR1 MDHEN and CDR2 SYDVKM. This CDR3 has 14 amino acids. With 7 bases clipped from V and 5 bases from J, the junction kept 10 bases outside the gene matches. The DNA of the CDR3 is TGTGCCAGCAAACCGGGACAGGCGACAAACGAGCAGTACTTC. It codes for CASKPGQATNEQYF.

This chain links TRBV18 with TRBJ1-4; no definite D call. Trimming took 3 bases from V and 8 from J, leaving 16 bases between them. This CDR3 contains 15 residues. Germline V gives CDR1 KGHSH, CDR2 LQKENI. The CDR3 loop reads CASSPYHGAAEKLFF. DNA of the CDR3: TGTGCCAGCTCACCGTATCACGGAGCAGCCGAAAAACTGTTTTTT.

This chain links TRBV19 with TRBJ2-7; TRBD1 is a possible D gene (6 bases). The CDR3 has 14 amino acids. The germline V and J ends were trimmed by 3 bases and 2 bases, with 11 bases remaining between them. Germline values: CDR1 LNHDA, CDR2 SQIVND (reference sequence). CDR3 in DNA: TGTGCCAGTAGTATTGTACAGGGACCCTACGAGCAGTACTTC. It yields the protein CASSIVQGPYEQYF.

This clone was detected a few times. This chain uses TRBV28 with TRBJ1-1; no definite D call. CDR3 length: 13 residues. The V end was cut by 5 bases, the J end by 6 bases, with 13 bases between. Germline loops: CDR1 MDHEN, CDR2 SYDVKM. CDR3 sequence (DNA): TGTGCCAGCAGTCGAGGACTGGCCGCTGAAGCTTTCTTT. This gives the protein CASSRGLAAEAFF. The full variable domain, completed using reference TRBV28 and TRBJ1-1, is DVKVTQSSRYLVKRTGEKVFLECVQDMDHENMFWYRQDPGLGLRLIYFSYDVKMKEKGDIPEGYSVSREKKERFSLILESASTNQTSMYLCASSRGLAAEAFFGQGTRLTVV.

The chain employs TRBV6-5 and TRBJ1-1; D remains ambiguous. The CDR3 is 12 residues long. Trimming left V 4 bases short and J 3 bases short, with 6 bases between. Germline V gene lookup returns CDR1 MNHEY and CDR2 SVGAGI. In DNA, the CDR3 is TGTGCCAGCAGTTCCGCGGACACTGAAGCTTTCTTT. Residues: CASSSADTEAFF.

This chain joins TRBV24-1 and TRBJ1-2; D call uncertain. Trimming removed 3 bases from V and 4 bases from J, with 11 bases in between. Germline values: CDR1 KGHDR, CDR2 SFDVKD. This CDR3 spans 14 amino acids. DNA for the CDR3: TGTGCCACCAGTGATGTTACAGCTTCCTATGGCTACACCTTC. This sequence encodes CATSDVTASYGYTF.

The V gene is TRBV5-4, the J gene TRBJ2-2, with 8 bases fitting TRBD1. Trimming at V came to 0 bases and at J to 6 bases, leaving 10 bases not matched to a gene. The germline V gene encodes CDR1 SGHNT and CDR2 YYREEE (reference sequence). The CDR3 has 17 residues. CDR3 DNA sequence: TGTGCCAGCAGCTTGGCCGGCGACAGGGGTGGTTCCGGGGAGCTGTTTTTT. It codes for CASSLAGDRGGSGELFF.

This chain uses TRBV5-6 with TRBJ2-2; TRBD1 matches 8 bases. This CDR3 has 14 residues. The germline V gene has CDR1 SGHDT and CDR2 YYEEEE. J was trimmed by 7 bases and V by 1 base; bases with no gene match: 3. CDR3 in DNA: TGTGCCAGCAGCTTGCCAGGGGGCGGCGGGGAGCTGTTTTTT. It encodes CASSLPGGGGELFF.

The chain's CDR3 is CASSPGGRKYSVNTEAFF. CDR3 DNA sequence: TGTGCCAGCAGCCCGGGGGGGCGGAAATACTCGGTGAACACTGAAGCTTTCTTT. The rearrangement joins TRBV5-6 to TRBJ1-1; D is possibly TRBD1 (6 bases). V lost 4 bases and J 0 bases, leaving 22 bases between the germline ends. This CDR3 contains 18 residues. Germline-derived CDR1 and CDR2 are SGHDT and YYEEEE.

The CDR3 DNA is TGTGCCAGCAGCTTAGGGCCAGGGTTAAACACTGAAGCTTTCTTT. Translated: CASSLGPGLNTEAFF. The chain employs TRBV7-9 and TRBJ1-1, with D maybe TRBD1 (5 bases). The CDR3 has 15 residues. Germline CDR1 is SEHNR and CDR2 is FQNEAQ (reference sequence). Deletions cut 1 base from V and 2 bases from J, with 11 bases between.

The V gene is TRBV6-2 or TRBV6-3, the J gene TRBJ1-2; the D gene is possibly TRBD1 (5 bases). Germline lookup yields CDR1 MNHEY and CDR2 SVGEGT. The CDR3 covers 18 residues. The V and J ends lost 0 bases and 0 bases respectively, with 17 bases between them. In DNA, the CDR3 is TGTGCCAGCAGTTACTCTATGGCGGCAGGGAGGGCTAACTATGGCTACACCTTC. Its translation is CASSYSMAAGRANYGYTF.

The chain links TRBV2 to TRBJ2-7; 9 bases align to TRBD2. Germline V gene data show CDR1 as SNHLY and CDR2 as FYNNEI. V lost 7 bases, J lost 0 bases, and 4 bases stayed unmatched. The CDR3 contains 14 residues. CDR3 nucleotides: TGTGCCAGCAATAGCGGGGGAGGCTCCTACGAGCAGTACTTC. It is translated as CASNSGGGSYEQYF.

The chain links TRBV7-9 to TRBJ2-3; the D gene is possibly TRBD2 (6 bases). CDR3 size: 15 residues. CDR1 is SEHNR, CDR2 FQNEAQ, per germline (reference sequence). With 8 bases removed from V and 4 bases from J, the gap between germline ends came to 19 bases. The CDR3 coding sequence is TGTGCCAGCGTTGTGGAGGGGCGGCCCTCAGATACGCAGTATTTT. It encodes CASVVEGRPSDTQYF. The full variable domain, completed using reference TRBV7-9 and TRBJ2-3, is DTGVSQNPRHKITKRGQNVTFRCDPISEHNRLYWYRQTLGQGPEFLTYFQNEAQLEKSRLLSDRFSAERPKGSFSTLEIQRTEQGDSAMYLCASVVEGRPSDTQYFGPGTRLTVL.

This chain connects TRBV6-5 to TRBJ1-1; D is possibly TRBD1 (6 bases). The CDR3 loop spans 13 amino acids. Germline V gives CDR1 MNHEY, CDR2 SVGAGI. Trimming shortened V by 8 bases and J by 0 bases, and 10 bases separated the two germline ends. CDR3 sequence: CASLGQLNTEAFF. Written as DNA, the CDR3 is TGTGCCAGCTTAGGACAGCTGAACACTGAAGCTTTCTTT.

This sequence joins TRBV29-1 and TRBJ1-2, with 7 bases matching TRBD1. V gave up 6 bases and J gave up 0 bases; unmatched junction bases: 1. CDR1 and CDR2 from the germline V gene are SQVTM and ANQGSEA. The CDR3 is 12 amino acids. CDR3 bases: TGCAGCGTGGACAGGCCTAACTATGGCTACACCTTC. Its protein product is CSVDRPNYGYTF.